Listed here are 15 T cell receptor beta chains from one sample, sequenced in a study of blood T cells in healthy people across ages. A second PCR of roughly 7 to 11 cycles used a sample-barcoded 5' primer and a J-beta primer mix. TCRdb ran MiXCR on the 5' RACE reads and lists one entry per CDR3 protein. This sample carries about 1 million distinct CDR3 sequences, under 30% of them seen once, and the ten largest clones take 0.65% to 0.75%. These records were also assigned to another study, of T cells of mothers and their children.

Sequencing was carried out using blood. The receptors here all came from a girl under 10 years old in good health.

This rearrangement joins TRBV4-2 to TRBJ1-5; D is uncertain. V lost 0 bases, J lost 2 bases, and 11 bases lay in between. The CDR3 loop spans 16 amino acids. Looked up from germline, CDR1 is LGHNA and CDR2 is YNFKEQ. In DNA form, the CDR3 reads TGTGCCAGCAGCCAAGATGCGGAATCCGGCAATCAGCCCCAGCATTTT. Protein product: CASSQDAESGNQPQHF.

This clonotype was recorded a few times. The chain links TRBV29-1 to TRBJ1-4; D ambiguous. CDR1 is SQVTM and CDR2 is ANQGSEA in the germline V gene. Trimming removed 3 bases from V and 4 bases from J, with 9 bases in between. The CDR3 totals 13 residues. The CDR3 DNA is TGCAGCGTTGATGAGGCTGTTAATGAAAAACTGTTTTTT. Translating gives CSVDEAVNEKLFF.

V usage is TRBV12-3 or TRBV12-4 and J usage is TRBJ1-1; no clear D. The V end lost 1 base, the J end lost 1 base, and 10 bases lay between the germline ends. The CDR3 totals 15 residues. DNA for the CDR3: TGTGCCAGCAGTTTAGACGGGAGGAGGAACACTGAAGCTTTCTTT. The encoded protein is CASSLDGRRNTEAFF.

In its sample, this clonotype was seen a few times. J is TRBJ2-7 and V is TRBV20-1; D uncertain. Germline lookup yields CDR1 DFQATT and CDR2 SNEGSKA (reference sequence). V dropped 3 bases and J dropped 0 bases, with 9 bases sitting between them. CDR3 length: 13 amino acids. The DNA for the CDR3 is TGCAGTGCTAGGGCTGTTAGCTCCTACGAGCAGTACTTC. Translating it yields CSARAVSSYEQYF.

This clonotype was recorded a few times. The CDR3 carries no conserved terminal phenylalanine or tryptophan, so it likely arises from a read error. The chain joins TRBV20-1 to TRBJ2-3; unclear D gene. Germline CDR1 and CDR2: DFQATT and SNEGSKA (reference sequence). V gave up 3 bases and J gave up 5 bases, with 6 bases separating them. This CDR3 contains 11 residues. The CDR3 region is CSARLGDTQYL. CDR3 nucleotides: TGCAGTGCTAGGCTGGGAGATACGCAGTATCTT.

This clonotype has more than one count but fewer than ten. This chain joins TRBV6-2 or TRBV6-3 and TRBJ1-5; 8 positions match TRBD1. There are 13 residues in the CDR3. From germline, CDR1 is MNHEY and CDR2 SVGEGT. With 6 bases clipped from V and 7 bases from J, the junction kept 5 bases outside the gene matches. The chain's CDR3 is CASRGNRGQPQHF. CDR3 nucleotides: TGTGCCAGCAGGGGGAACAGGGGGCAGCCCCAGCATTTT.

The V and J genes are TRBV24-1 and TRBJ2-5, with unresolved D. Trimming took off 0 bases at V and 2 bases at J, with 21 bases between the two ends. The CDR3 runs to 19 residues. CDR1 is KGHDR, CDR2 SFDVKD, per germline. The CDR3 nucleotides are TGTGCCACCAGTGATTTGAGTGCCCATTCCAGTGCCTATCAAGAGACCCAGTACTTC. It encodes CATSDLSAHSSAYQETQYF.

This sequence joins TRBV5-6 and TRBJ2-1, with 15 bases identical to TRBD2. The length of the CDR3 is 16 residues. The J segment lost 8 bases and the V segment lost 3 bases, leaving 6 bases of the junction unmatched. CDR1 is SGHDT and CDR2 is YYEEEE in the germline V gene. CDR3 bases: TGTGCCAGCAGCTCGTGGACTAGCGGGAGGGCCCATGAGCAGTTCTTC. Protein sequence: CASSSWTSGRAHEQFF.

This clonotype was detected a few times. This chain uses TRBV2 with TRBJ2-1, with 12 nucleotides matching TRBD2. Looked up from germline, CDR1 is SNHLY and CDR2 is FYNNEI. With V trimmed by 10 bases and J by 5 bases, 12 bases remained unmatched. CDR3 length equals 16 residues. CDR3 bases: TGTGCCATCGCGCAATCACTAGCGGGGGGAAACAATGAGCAGTTCTTC. Translating gives CAIAQSLAGGNNEQFF.

The genes are TRBV5-1 and TRBJ1-1; perhaps TRBD1 as D (6 bases). The V gene lost 2 bases and the J gene lost 7 bases, with 15 bases spanning the gap. The V gene's germline CDR1 is SGHRS and CDR2 YFSETQ. The CDR3 length is 14 residues. The CDR3 DNA reads TGCGCCAGCAGCTTTACAGGACAGATAGTTGAAGCTTTCTTT. It yields the protein CASSFTGQIVEAFF.

Worth noting for this clonotype: One end of the junction varies from germline; a read error may be responsible. The V call is TRBV12-3 or TRBV12-4, the J call TRBJ1-6, with D possibly matching TRBD1 (5 bases). The CDR3 is made up of 13 amino acids. The CDR3: CASTLGDVTPLHF. The DNA for the CDR3 is TGTGCCAGCACTTTAGGGGACGTTACACCCCTCCACTTT.

The chain combines TRBV29-1 with TRBJ1-2; D gene ambiguous. The CDR3 consists of 11 residues. The germline V gene encodes CDR1 SQVTM and CDR2 ANQGSEA. Trimming took 6 bases from V and 5 from J, leaving 10 bases between them. The CDR3 sequence is CSVDVGYGYTF. The CDR3 bases are TGCAGCGTAGACGTGGGGTATGGCTACACCTTC.

The rearrangement links TRBV20-1 to TRBJ1-1; TRBD1 matches 7 bases. CDR1 is DFQATT, CDR2 SNEGSKA, per germline (reference sequence). The CDR3 runs to 13 residues. The CDR3 DNA sequence: TGCCACCCCGACAGGGAAGAGAACACTGAAGCTTTCTTT. Translated: CHPDREENTEAFF.

This clonotype was seen more than once but under ten times. The chain employs TRBV4-1 and TRBJ2-7; the D is unclear. Germline CDR1 and CDR2: MGHRA and YSYEKL. The CDR3 extends over 18 amino acids. V was shortened by 1 base and J by 2 bases, with 21 bases between the two germline ends. CDR3 sequence: CASSQVVNPGPPTYEQYF. The DNA for the CDR3 is TGCGCCAGCAGCCAAGTTGTTAACCCGGGCCCTCCTACCTACGAGCAGTACTTC.

This CDR3 is CASSLVGGANTEAFF. The CDR3 DNA follows: TGTGCCAGCAGCTTAGTGGGGGGAGCGAACACTGAAGCTTTCTTT. The V call is TRBV7-2, the J call TRBJ1-1; tentatively, D is TRBD1 (5 bases). The CDR3 sequence is 15 residues long. V gave up 1 base and J gave up 1 base, with 10 bases separating them. The V gene's germline CDR1 is SGHTA and CDR2 FQGNSA.